A selection of T cell receptor beta chains follows, all from one sample in a study of T cells in Graves' hyperthyroidism and ophthalmopathy. TCRdb independently ran MiXCR on the multiplex PCR reads; one entry per CDR3 protein. In the table there are approximately 380,000 distinct CDR3 sequences, approximately 18% of which are singletons. Input material: blood. These receptors came from a young man with Graves' ophthalmopathy. The CDR3 runs from the conserved cysteine through the conserved F or W. The order of the fields is clone size, J gene, D gene, V gene, CDR3 protein, CDR3 DNA. The D gene is left open where the match is weak. Expanded clones get a size class; other rows say once, few or many, or leave the size out.

. TRBJ2-2 TRBD1 TRBV7-6 CASSLAGGQGNTGELFF TGTGCCAGCAGCTTAGCTGGGGGACAGGGGAACACCGGGGAGCTGTTTTTT
few TRBJ1-1 TRBD1 TRBV11-2 CASSFLPGTDVNTEAFF TGTGCCAGCAGCTTCCTGCCCGGGACAGACGTGAACACTGAAGCTTTCTTT
many TRBJ1-1 TRBD1 TRBV12-3/TRBV12-4 CASSREGTGGVTEAFF TGTGCCAGCAGCCGCGAGGGGACAGGGGGAGTCACTGAAGCTTTCTTT
few TRBJ2-5 . TRBV24-1 CATSVEGAETQYF TGTGCCACCAGTGTGGAGGGGGCAGAGACCCAGTACTTC
. TRBJ2-3 . TRBV10-2 CASTPGQDTQYF TGCGCCAGCACCCCGGGTCAGGATACGCAGTATTTT
. TRBJ2-1 . TRBV3-1 CASSQGLLGYNEQFF TGTGCCAGCAGCCAAGGCCTCCTAGGGTACAATGAGCAGTTCTTC
many TRBJ1-2 . TRBV7-3 CASSQTERDTGYGYTF TGTGCCAGCAGCCAAACGGAACGGGACACGGGCTATGGCTACACCTTC
many TRBJ1-2 . TRBV3-1 CASSQDLGGVGYTF TGTGCCAGCAGCCAAGATCTTGGCGGCGTTGGCTACACCTTC
few TRBJ1-5 . TRBV2 CAGGDNSNQPQHF TGTGCCGGGGGGGACAATAGCAATCAGCCCCAGCATTTT
many TRBJ2-3 . TRBV5-1 CASSEQGTDTQYF TGCGCCAGCAGCGAACAGGGCACAGATACGCAGTATTTT
. TRBJ1-4 TRBD1 TRBV19 CASSDTGVVNEKLFF TGTGCCAGTAGCGATACAGGGGTGGTTAATGAAAAACTGTTTTTT
. TRBJ2-5 TRBD2 TRBV7-9 CASSLEGRDYYQETQYF TGTGCCAGCAGCTTGGAGGGCCGGGACTACTACCAAGAGACCCAGTACTTC
few TRBJ2-1 TRBD2 TRBV13 CASSETSGGFDEQFF TGTGCCAGCAGCGAGACTAGCGGGGGGTTTGATGAGCAGTTCTTC
many TRBJ2-7 . TRBV6-1 CASSPPARSSYEQYF TGTGCCAGCTCCCCCCCCGCACGGAGCTCCTACGAGCAGTACTTC
many TRBJ1-6 . TRBV7-6 CASSLSPVNSPLHF TGTGCCAGCAGCTTAAGCCCCGTGAATTCACCCCTCCACTTT
. TRBJ2-7 TRBD1 TRBV29-1 CSVGTGTSYEQYF TGCAGCGTAGGGACAGGGACTTCCTACGAGCAGTACTTC